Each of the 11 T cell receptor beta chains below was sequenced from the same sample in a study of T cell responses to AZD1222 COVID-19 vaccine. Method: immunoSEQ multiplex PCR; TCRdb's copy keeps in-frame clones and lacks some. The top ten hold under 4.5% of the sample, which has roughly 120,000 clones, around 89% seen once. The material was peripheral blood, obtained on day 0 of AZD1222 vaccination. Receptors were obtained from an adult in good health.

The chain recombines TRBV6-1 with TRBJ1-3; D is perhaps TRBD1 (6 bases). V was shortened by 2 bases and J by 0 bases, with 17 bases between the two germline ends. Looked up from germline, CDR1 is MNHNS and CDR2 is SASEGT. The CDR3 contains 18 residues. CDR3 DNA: TGTGCCAGCAGTGAAACGGCCCAGGGGATCAGCTCTGGAAACACCATATATTTT. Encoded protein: CASSETAQGISSGNTIYF.

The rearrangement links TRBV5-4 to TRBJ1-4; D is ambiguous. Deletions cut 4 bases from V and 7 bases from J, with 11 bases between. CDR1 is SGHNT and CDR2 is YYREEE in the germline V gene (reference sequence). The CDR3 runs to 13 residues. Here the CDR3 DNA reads TGTGCCAGCAGCCCGGTCGAGGGTGAAAAACTGTTTTTT. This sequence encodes CASSPVEGEKLFF.

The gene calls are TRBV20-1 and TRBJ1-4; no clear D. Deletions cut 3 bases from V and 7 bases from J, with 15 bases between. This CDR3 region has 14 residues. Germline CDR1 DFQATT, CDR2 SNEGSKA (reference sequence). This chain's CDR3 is CSASGSTSGEKLFF. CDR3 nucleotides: TGCAGTGCTAGTGGGTCCACATCGGGTGAAAAACTGTTTTTT.

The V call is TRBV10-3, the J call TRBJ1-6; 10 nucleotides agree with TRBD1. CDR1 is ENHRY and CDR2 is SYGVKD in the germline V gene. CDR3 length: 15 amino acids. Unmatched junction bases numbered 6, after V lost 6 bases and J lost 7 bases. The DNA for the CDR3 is TGTGCCATCAGGAGGGACAGGGGAGACAATTCACCCCTCCACTTT. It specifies CAIRRDRGDNSPLHF.

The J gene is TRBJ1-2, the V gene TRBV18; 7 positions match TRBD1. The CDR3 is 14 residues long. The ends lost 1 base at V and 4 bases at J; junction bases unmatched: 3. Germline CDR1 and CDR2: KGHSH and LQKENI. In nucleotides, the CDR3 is TGTGCCAGCTCACCACAGGGGGCGTCCTATGGCTACACCTTC. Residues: CASSPQGASYGYTF. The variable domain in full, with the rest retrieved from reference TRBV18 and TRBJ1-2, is NAGVMQNPRHLVRRRGQEARLRCSPMKGHSHVYWYRQLPEEGLKFMVYLQKENIIDESGMPKERFSAEFPKEGPSILRIQQVVRGDSAAYFCASSPQGASYGYTFGSGTRLTVV.

The CDR3 region has the DNA TGTGCCAGCAGCTTGGCAGCTAATTCACCCCTCCACTTT. Translation: CASSLAANSPLHF. The chain links TRBV7-8 to TRBJ1-6; D is undetermined. V was pared by 3 bases and J by 6 bases, with 6 bases between. Germline CDR1 is SGHVS and CDR2 is FQNEAQ. The CDR3 spans 13 residues.

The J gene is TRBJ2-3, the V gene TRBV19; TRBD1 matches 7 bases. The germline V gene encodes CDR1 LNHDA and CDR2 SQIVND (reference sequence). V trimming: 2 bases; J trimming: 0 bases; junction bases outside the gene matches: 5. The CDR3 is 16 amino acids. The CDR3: CASSIRRTGSTDTQYF. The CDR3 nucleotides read TGTGCCAGTAGTATAAGGCGGACAGGTAGCACAGATACGCAGTATTTT.

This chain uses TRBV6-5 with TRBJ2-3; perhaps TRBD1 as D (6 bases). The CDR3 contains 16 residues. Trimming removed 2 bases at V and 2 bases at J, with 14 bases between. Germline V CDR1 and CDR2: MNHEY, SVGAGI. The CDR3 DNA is TGTGCCAGCAGTTACAATTACAGGGCCATCACAGATACGCAGTATTTT. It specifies CASSYNYRAITDTQYF.

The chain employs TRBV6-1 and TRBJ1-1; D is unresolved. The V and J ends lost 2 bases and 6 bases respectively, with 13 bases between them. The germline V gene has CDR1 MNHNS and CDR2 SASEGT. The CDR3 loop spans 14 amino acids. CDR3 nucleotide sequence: TGTGCCAGCAGTGAACAGGTCGGTCTGGCTGAAGCTTTCTTT. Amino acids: CASSEQVGLAEAFF.

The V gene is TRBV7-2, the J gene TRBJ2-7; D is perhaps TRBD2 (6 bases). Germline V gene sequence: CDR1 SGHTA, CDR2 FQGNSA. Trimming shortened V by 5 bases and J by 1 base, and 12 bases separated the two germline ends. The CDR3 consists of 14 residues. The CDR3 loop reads CASSPGVGSYEQYF. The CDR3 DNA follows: TGTGCCAGCAGCCCGGGGGTTGGTTCCTACGAGCAGTACTTC.

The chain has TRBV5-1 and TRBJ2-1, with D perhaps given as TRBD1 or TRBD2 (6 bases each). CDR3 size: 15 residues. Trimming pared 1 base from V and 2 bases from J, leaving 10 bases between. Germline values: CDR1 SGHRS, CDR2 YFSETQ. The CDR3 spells CASSLIGGPYNEQFF. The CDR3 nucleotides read TGCGCCAGCAGCTTGATAGGGGGGCCCTACAATGAGCAGTTCTTC.